The 27 T cell receptor beta chains in this list originate from one sample, sequenced in a study of CD8 T cells in ankylosing spondylitis. Whole-study results and caveats: Seemingly distinctive of ankylosing spondylitis blood was a TCR beta motif formed by eight highly homologous variants.

Using its own MiXCR run on the 5' RACE reads, TCRdb lists one record per CDR3 protein. The sample shows around 100,000 distinct CDR3 sequences, approximately 9.6% of them seen only once. Antigens of these TCRs are unknown. The sample was blood, either unsorted or a sorted T cell fraction (not recorded which). Receptors originate from a male donor with ankylosing spondylitis.

The CDR3, as DNA: TGTGCCAGCAGCTTGTCGCAGCAAGAGACCCAGTACTTC. Residues: CASSLSQQETQYF. The V call is TRBV5-6, the J call TRBJ2-5, with D unclear. The CDR3 contains 13 residues. V gave up 1 base and J gave up 2 bases, with 6 bases separating them. CDR1 is SGHDT and CDR2 is YYEEEE in the germline V gene.

There are a few counts of this clonotype. The rearrangement joins TRBV5-1 to TRBJ1-4; D not certain. Germline lookup yields CDR1 SGHRS and CDR2 YFSETQ. The V gene lost 2 bases and the J gene lost 0 bases, with 8 bases spanning the gap. The CDR3 totals 15 residues. The CDR3 sequence is CASSLWFATNEKLFF. CDR3 nucleotides: TGCGCCAGCAGCTTATGGTTTGCAACTAATGAAAAACTGTTTTTT.

This clonotype was counted ten times or more. The genes are TRBV27 and TRBJ2-7; TRBD1 matches 9 bases. Looked up from germline, CDR1 is MNHEY and CDR2 is SMNVEV (reference sequence). The CDR3 is 14 amino acids. J lost 3 bases, V lost 5 bases, and 5 bases had no gene match. CDR3 DNA sequence: TGTGCCAGCAGTACGGGACAGGGATACTACGAGCAGTACTTC. Residues: CASSTGQGYYEQYF.

This clonotype has a handful of counts. The genes are TRBV3-1 and TRBJ2-2; D not certain. The CDR3 totals 15 residues. Per germline, CDR1 LGHDT and CDR2 YNNKEL (reference sequence). Trimming took off 5 bases at V and 0 bases at J, with 10 bases between the two ends. CDR3 sequence: CASSYRATNTGELFF. The CDR3 nucleotides are TGTGCCAGCAGCTACCGGGCTACGAACACCGGGGAGCTGTTTTTT.

J is TRBJ1-1 and V is TRBV3-1; no reliable D call. The CDR3 spans 17 residues. V was cut by 3 bases and J by 10 bases, with 27 bases left in between. Per the germline V gene, CDR1 is LGHDT and CDR2 is YNNKEL (reference sequence). CDR3 region: CASSHKLNDPMGFRAFF. The CDR3 nucleotides read TGTGCCAGCAGCCATAAACTGAATGATCCGATGGGATTTCGAGCTTTCTTT.

The genes are TRBV19 and TRBJ2-1; 9 positions agree with TRBD2. After removal of 1 base from V and 10 bases from J, the junction contained 2 bases not matched to a gene. The germline V gene encodes CDR1 LNHDA and CDR2 SQIVND (reference sequence). CDR3 length equals 13 residues. The CDR3 loop reads CASSIVTSGEQFF. In DNA form, the CDR3 reads TGTGCCAGTAGTATAGTGACTAGCGGAGAGCAGTTCTTC.

The table lists this clonotype with many counts. V usage is TRBV7-9 and J usage is TRBJ1-2; D gene ambiguous. CDR1 SEHNR and CDR2 FQNEAQ come from the germline V gene (reference sequence). V was shortened by 5 bases and J by 3 bases, with 19 bases between the two germline ends. CDR3 length: 16 amino acids. Here the CDR3 reads CASSNHLSTEHYGYTF. Here the CDR3 DNA reads TGTGCCAGCAGCAACCACCTATCGACGGAGCACTATGGCTACACCTTC.

There are many counts of this clonotype. The chain joins TRBV5-6 to TRBJ2-1, with D maybe TRBD1 (5 bases). Trimming removed 4 bases from V and 3 bases from J, with 14 bases in between. This CDR3 is built from 15 residues. Germline values: CDR1 SGHDT, CDR2 YYEEEE. The CDR3 sequence is CASSLGDLDYNEQFF. The CDR3 DNA reads as TGTGCCAGCAGCCTAGGGGATCTTGACTACAATGAGCAGTTCTTC.

This clonotype showed up many times. The V call is TRBV3-1, the J call TRBJ1-4; D remains ambiguous. In germline, CDR1 is LGHDT, CDR2 YNNKEL (reference sequence). The CDR3 spans 16 residues. Trimming shortened V by 0 bases and J by 3 bases, and 11 bases separated the two germline ends. The CDR3 DNA sequence: TGTGCCAGCAGCCAAGAGACACACAGACCTAATGAAAAACTGTTTTTT. Encoded protein: CASSQETHRPNEKLFF.

This clonotype was seen a few times. This chain uses TRBV7-2 with TRBJ2-7; 9 bases map to TRBD2. The CDR3 loop spans 12 amino acids. The V gene's germline CDR1 is SGHTA and CDR2 FQGNSA. V lost 5 bases to trimming and J lost 6 bases; unmatched junction nucleotides: 2. The CDR3 region is CASSPTSGEQYV. The CDR3, as DNA: TGTGCCAGCAGCCCGACTAGCGGCGAGCAGTACGTC.

There are many counts of this clonotype. The genes are TRBV12-5 and TRBJ2-2; a possible D gene is TRBD1 (6 bases). The CDR3 contains 14 residues. Per the germline V gene, CDR1 is LGHNT and CDR2 is FRNRAP. The ends were cut back, 2 bases at V and 3 bases at J, with 7 bases in the middle. The CDR3 protein is CASGLWGHTGELFF. The CDR3 coding sequence is TGTGCTAGTGGTTTGTGGGGGCACACCGGGGAGCTGTTTTTT.

The sample holds a few counts of this clonotype. J is TRBJ2-1 and V is TRBV15, with D perhaps matching TRBD1 (6 bases). The CDR3 totals 14 residues. The ends were cut back, 1 base at V and 8 bases at J, with 12 bases in the middle. Germline V gene lookup returns CDR1 LNHNV and CDR2 YYDKDF (reference sequence). The CDR3 loop reads CATSRGAGVDEQFF. The CDR3 nucleotides read TGTGCCACCAGCAGAGGTGCAGGGGTGGATGAGCAGTTCTTC.

V and J are TRBV27 and TRBJ2-3, with D unclear. V lost 6 bases to trimming and J lost 4 bases, with 11 bases between them. This CDR3 has 13 amino acids. The V gene's germline CDR1 is MNHEY and CDR2 SMNVEV (reference sequence). CDR3 bases: TGTGCCAGCAGCCCTTACTTAGCAGATACGCAGTATTTT. Translation gives CASSPYLADTQYF.

This clonotype has a count of ten or more. The chain links TRBV12-3 or TRBV12-4 to TRBJ1-5, with D possibly matching TRBD1 (6 bases). This CDR3 is built from 14 residues. The V end lost 3 bases, the J end lost 7 bases, and 13 bases lay between the germline ends. The CDR3 coding sequence is TGTGCCAGCAGTTTCGGGGGGCAGGAACAGCCCCAGCATTTT. Translated: CASSFGGQEQPQHF.

This clonotype was counted between two and nine times. The chain recombines TRBV6-2 or TRBV6-3 with TRBJ2-1; 7 bases agree with TRBD1. The CDR3 runs 18 residues. Losses at the gene ends were 4 bases for V and 5 bases for J; bases not matched to a gene: 17. CDR1 and CDR2 from the germline V gene are MNHEY and SVGEGT. The CDR3 region is CASSSRWTGGQVDNEQFF. The CDR3 nucleotides are TGTGCCAGCAGTTCTCGATGGACCGGTGGACAGGTCGACAATGAGCAGTTCTTC.

The chain combines TRBV27 with TRBJ2-2; 8 bases map to TRBD2. Germline V gene lookup returns CDR1 MNHEY and CDR2 SMNVEV (reference sequence). Trimming at V came to 0 bases and at J to 6 bases, leaving 3 bases not matched to a gene. CDR3 length: 15 amino acids. DNA for the CDR3: TGTGCCAGCAGTTTATCGCCTAGCGGGTCCGGGGAGCTGTTTTTT. The encoded protein is CASSLSPSGSGELFF.

This clonotype was seen repeatedly, ten times or more. J is TRBJ2-3 and V is TRBV12-3 or TRBV12-4; D remains unclear. Trimming took 8 bases from V and 5 from J, leaving 8 bases between them. This CDR3 has 11 residues. As DNA, the CDR3 is TGTGCCAGCTTAGGGCGAGATACGCAGTATTTT. Protein: CASLGRDTQYF.

The CDR3: CASSWDLEGNTEAFF. The CDR3 region has the DNA TGTGCCAGCAGCTGGGACCTAGAAGGGAACACTGAAGCTTTCTTT. The chain couples TRBV7-9 to TRBJ1-1; D may be TRBD1 (5 bases). Germline CDR1 SEHNR, CDR2 FQNEAQ (reference sequence). The CDR3 length is 15 residues. V was trimmed by 4 bases and J by 1 base, leaving 13 bases between them.

This clonotype has a count of ten or more. V and J are TRBV27 and TRBJ1-3; D is unresolved. The CDR3 spans 14 residues. V lost 2 bases and J 2 bases, leaving 7 bases between the germline ends. Germline CDR1 MNHEY, CDR2 SMNVEV (reference sequence). The CDR3 DNA reads as TGTGCCAGCAGTTTAAGGAGAGCTGGAAACACCATATATTTT. This gives the protein CASSLRRAGNTIYF.

This clonotype was found many times. This rearrangement joins TRBV6-5 to TRBJ2-1; possibly TRBD2 for D (6 bases). Germline-derived CDR1 and CDR2 are MNHEY and SVGAGI. The CDR3 sequence is 17 residues long. Trimming took off 3 bases at V and 5 bases at J, with 20 bases between the two ends. Here the CDR3 DNA reads TGTGCCAGCAGTTATGGCTTTCGGTCTAGCGCCAACAATGAGCAGTTCTTC. Translated, it gives CASSYGFRSSANNEQFF.

By its share, this clonotype is medium-sized (0.01 to 0.1%). J is TRBJ2-1 and V is TRBV20-1; D may be TRBD2 (6 bases). Looked up from germline, CDR1 is DFQATT and CDR2 is SNEGSKA (reference sequence). The CDR3 runs to 14 residues. The V and J ends lost 5 bases and 2 bases respectively, with 13 bases between them. The CDR3 region has the DNA TGCAGTGCTCCAAAGGCGGGACCCTACAATGAGCAGTTCTTC. It is translated as CSAPKAGPYNEQFF.

This clonotype was seen ten or more times. J is TRBJ2-3 and V is TRBV5-1; weak D call: TRBD2 (6 bases). There are 14 residues in the CDR3. The germline gives CDR1 SGHRS, CDR2 YFSETQ. The V end was cut by 1 base, the J end by 2 bases, with 8 bases between. The CDR3 nucleotides read TGCGCCAGCAGCTTGATAGCGGACACAGATACGCAGTATTTT. Translation: CASSLIADTDTQYF.

This clonotype was recorded at least ten times. This chain connects TRBV25-1 to TRBJ1-2; D gene ambiguous. In germline, CDR1 is MGHDK, CDR2 SYGVNS. Trimming removed 4 bases at V and 6 bases at J, with 9 bases between. The CDR3 is made up of 12 amino acids. CDR3 loop: CASSVGSDGYTF. The CDR3 bases are TGTGCCAGCAGTGTGGGATCCGATGGCTACACCTTC.

This clonotype was recorded many times. CDR3 loop: CASSPRDDTQYF. For the CDR3, the DNA is TGTGCCAGCTCACCTCGAGACGATACGCAGTATTTT. The rearrangement links TRBV18 to TRBJ2-3; D gene uncertain. The CDR3 spans 12 residues. Germline values: CDR1 KGHSH, CDR2 LQKENI. V lost 3 bases to trimming and J lost 6 bases, with 7 bases between them.

The V call is TRBV2, the J call TRBJ2-1, with TRBD2 matching 8 bases. The CDR3 extends over 17 amino acids. V was clipped by 5 bases and J by 0 bases; unmatched bases: 9. Germline CDR1 SNHLY, CDR2 FYNNEI. This chain's CDR3 is CASSPFGGTSSYNEQFF. The CDR3 DNA reads as TGTGCCAGCAGTCCGTTTGGCGGGACTAGCTCCTACAATGAGCAGTTCTTC. The full variable domain, completed using reference TRBV2 and TRBJ2-1, is EPEVTQTPSHQVTQMGQEVILRCVPISNHLYFYWYRQILGQKVEFLVSFYNNEISEKSEIFDDQFSVERPDGSNFTLKIRSTKLEDSAMYFCASSPFGGTSSYNEQFFGPGTRLTVL.

This clonotype was counted between two and nine times. CDR3 sequence (DNA): TGTGCCAGCAGCTTAGCCCTGGTGGGACAGGGTTTAAATGAGCAGTTCTTC. It yields the protein CASSLALVGQGLNEQFF. This chain joins TRBV7-9 and TRBJ2-1, with TRBD1 matching 9 bases. CDR1 and CDR2 (germline): SEHNR, FQNEAQ (reference sequence). The CDR3 runs to 17 residues. Trimming at V came to 0 bases and at J to 7 bases, leaving 10 bases not matched to a gene.

The J gene is TRBJ2-1, the V gene TRBV24-1, with D hard to call. The CDR3 contains 14 residues. Trimming removed 2 bases at V and 5 bases at J, with 9 bases between. The germline V gene encodes CDR1 KGHDR and CDR2 SFDVKD. CDR3 nucleotides: TGTGCCACCAGTGATTCCCTCTCGCACAATGAGCAGTTCTTC. This encodes CATSDSLSHNEQFF.